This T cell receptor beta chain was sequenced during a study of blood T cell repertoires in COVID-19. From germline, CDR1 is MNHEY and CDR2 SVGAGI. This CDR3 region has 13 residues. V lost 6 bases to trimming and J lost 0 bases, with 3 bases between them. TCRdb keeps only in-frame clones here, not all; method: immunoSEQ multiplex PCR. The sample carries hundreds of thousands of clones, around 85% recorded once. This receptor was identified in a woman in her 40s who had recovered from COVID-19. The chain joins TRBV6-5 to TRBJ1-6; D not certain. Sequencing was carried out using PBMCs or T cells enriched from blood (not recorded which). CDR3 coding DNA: TGTGCCAGCAGCCGCTCCTATAATTCACCCCTCCACTTT. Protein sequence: CASSRSYNSPLHF.